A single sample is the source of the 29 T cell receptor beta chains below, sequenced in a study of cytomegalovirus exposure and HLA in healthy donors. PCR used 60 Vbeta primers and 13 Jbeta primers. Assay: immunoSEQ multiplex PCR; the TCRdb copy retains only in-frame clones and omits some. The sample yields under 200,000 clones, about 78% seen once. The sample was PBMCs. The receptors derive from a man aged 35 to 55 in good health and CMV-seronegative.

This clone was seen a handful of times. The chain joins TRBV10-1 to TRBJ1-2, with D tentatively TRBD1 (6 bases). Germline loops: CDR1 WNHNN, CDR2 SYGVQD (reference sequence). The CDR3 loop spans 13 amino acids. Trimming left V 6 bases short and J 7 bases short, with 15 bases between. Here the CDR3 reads CASSLDGTIGYTF. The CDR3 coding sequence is TGCGCCAGCAGCTTAGACGGGACAATTGGCTACACCTTC.

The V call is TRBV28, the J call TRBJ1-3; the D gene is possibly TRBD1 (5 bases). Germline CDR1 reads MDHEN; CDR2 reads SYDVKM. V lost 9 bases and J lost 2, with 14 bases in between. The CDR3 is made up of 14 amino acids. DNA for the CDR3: TGTGCCAGTGTCGGGAGAGGGGCTGGAAACACCATATATTTT. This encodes CASVGRGAGNTIYF.

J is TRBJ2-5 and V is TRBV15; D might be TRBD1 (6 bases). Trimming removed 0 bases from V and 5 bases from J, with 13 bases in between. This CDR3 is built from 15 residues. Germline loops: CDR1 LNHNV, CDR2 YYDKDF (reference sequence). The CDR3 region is CATSRDRTVAETQYF. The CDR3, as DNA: TGTGCCACCAGCAGAGATCGGACAGTCGCGGAGACCCAGTACTTC.

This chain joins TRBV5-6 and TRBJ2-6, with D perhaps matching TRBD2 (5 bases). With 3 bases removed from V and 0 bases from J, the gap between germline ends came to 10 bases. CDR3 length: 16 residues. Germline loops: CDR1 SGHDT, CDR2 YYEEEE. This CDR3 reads CASSWVGVSGANVLTF. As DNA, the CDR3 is TGTGCCAGCAGCTGGGTCGGGGTCTCTGGGGCCAACGTCCTGACTTTC.

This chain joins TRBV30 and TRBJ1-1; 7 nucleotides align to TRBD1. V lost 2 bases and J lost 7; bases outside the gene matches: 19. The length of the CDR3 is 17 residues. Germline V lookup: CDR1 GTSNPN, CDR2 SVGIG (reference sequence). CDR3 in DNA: TGTGCCTGGAGTCCCCAGGGGGGACGAAAAGGATCGGTTGAAGCTTTCTTT. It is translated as CAWSPQGGRKGSVEAFF.

The CDR3 here is CASRSSNEKLFF. Written as DNA, the CDR3 is TGTGCCAGCAGGTCCTCTAATGAAAAACTGTTTTTT. The chain joins TRBV6-5 to TRBJ1-4; D is undetermined. Germline CDR1 reads MNHEY; CDR2 reads SVGAGI. The ends were cut back, 6 bases at V and 3 bases at J, with 5 bases in the middle. The CDR3 loop spans 12 amino acids.

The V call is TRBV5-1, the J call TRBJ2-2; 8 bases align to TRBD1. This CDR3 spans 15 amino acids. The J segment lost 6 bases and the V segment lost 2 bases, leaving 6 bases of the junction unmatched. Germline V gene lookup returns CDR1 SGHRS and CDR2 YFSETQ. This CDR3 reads CASSFDRGGAGELFF. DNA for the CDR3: TGCGCCAGCAGCTTCGACAGGGGAGGTGCCGGGGAGCTGTTTTTT.

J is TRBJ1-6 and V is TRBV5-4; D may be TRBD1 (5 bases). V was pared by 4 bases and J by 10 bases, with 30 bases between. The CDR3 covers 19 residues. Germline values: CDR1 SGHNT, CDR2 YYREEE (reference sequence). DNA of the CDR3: TGTGCCAGCAGCCCGAATAGCCACTCTCCGATCCTGGGGCAATCACCCCTCCACTTT. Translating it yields CASSPNSHSPILGQSPLHF.

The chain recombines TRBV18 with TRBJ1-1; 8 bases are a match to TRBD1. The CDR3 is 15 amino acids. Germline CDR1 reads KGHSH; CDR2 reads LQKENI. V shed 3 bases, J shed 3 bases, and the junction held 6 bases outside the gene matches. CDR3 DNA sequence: TGTGCCAGCTCACCGGGCAGGGGGCGCGACACTGAAGCTTTCTTT. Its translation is CASSPGRGRDTEAFF. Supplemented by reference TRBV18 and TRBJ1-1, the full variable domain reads NAGVMQNPRHLVRRRGQEARLRCSPMKGHSHVYWYRQLPEEGLKFMVYLQKENIIDESGMPKERFSAEFPKEGPSILRIQQVVRGDSAAYFCASSPGRGRDTEAFFGQGTRLTVV.

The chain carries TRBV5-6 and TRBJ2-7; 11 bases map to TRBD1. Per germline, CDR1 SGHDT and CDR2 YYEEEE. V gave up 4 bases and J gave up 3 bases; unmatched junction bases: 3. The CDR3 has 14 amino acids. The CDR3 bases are TGTGCCAGCAGCCCCGGGACAGGGGGCTACGAGCAGTACTTC. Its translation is CASSPGTGGYEQYF.

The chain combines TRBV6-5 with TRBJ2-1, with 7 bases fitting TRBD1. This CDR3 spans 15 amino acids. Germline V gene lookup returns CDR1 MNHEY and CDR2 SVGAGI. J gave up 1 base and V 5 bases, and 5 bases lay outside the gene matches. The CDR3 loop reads CASSKGQSSYNEQFF. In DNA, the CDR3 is TGTGCCAGCAGTAAGGGACAGTCTTCCTACAATGAGCAGTTCTTC.

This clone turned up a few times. CDR3 region: CASTLLQDRGTGELFF. The CDR3, as DNA: TGTGCCAGCACCCTCCTCCAGGACAGGGGAACCGGGGAGCTGTTTTTT. This chain uses TRBV7-8 with TRBJ2-2, with 9 bases lining up with TRBD1. Looked up from germline, CDR1 is SGHVS and CDR2 is FQNEAQ. The junction had 11 bases not matched to a gene; V was cut back by 7 bases and J by 5 bases. This CDR3 region has 16 residues.

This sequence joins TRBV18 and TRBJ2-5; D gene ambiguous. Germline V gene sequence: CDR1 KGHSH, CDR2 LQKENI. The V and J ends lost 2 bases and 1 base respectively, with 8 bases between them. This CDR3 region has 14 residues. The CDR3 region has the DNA TGTGCCAGCTCACCAGTGGCCACCCAAGAGACCCAGTACTTC. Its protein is CASSPVATQETQYF.

CDR3 region: CASSVDRGRNEQFF. The CDR3 DNA sequence: TGTGCCAGCAGCGTCGACAGGGGGCGGAATGAGCAGTTCTTC. This rearrangement joins TRBV9 to TRBJ2-1; 10 nucleotides agree with TRBD1. CDR3 length: 14 residues. V lost 2 bases to trimming and J lost 7 bases; unmatched junction nucleotides: 3. Per the germline V gene, CDR1 is SGDLS and CDR2 is YYNGEE.

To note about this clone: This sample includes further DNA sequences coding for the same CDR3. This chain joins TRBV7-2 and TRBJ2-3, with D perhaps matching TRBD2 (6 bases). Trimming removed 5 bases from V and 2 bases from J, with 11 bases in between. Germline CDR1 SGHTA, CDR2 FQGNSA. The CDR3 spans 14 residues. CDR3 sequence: CASSQGLSTDTQYF. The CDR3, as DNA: TGTGCCAGCAGCCAGGGACTTTCCACAGATACGCAGTATTTT.

The CDR3 bases are TGTGCCAGCATAGCCTCTTTAGACACTGAAGCTTTCTTT. Protein: CASIASLDTEAFF. The genes are TRBV7-9 and TRBJ1-1, with D unresolved. CDR1 is SEHNR and CDR2 is FQNEAQ in the germline V gene (reference sequence). The CDR3 contains 13 residues. Trimming pared 7 bases from V and 3 bases from J, leaving 12 bases between.

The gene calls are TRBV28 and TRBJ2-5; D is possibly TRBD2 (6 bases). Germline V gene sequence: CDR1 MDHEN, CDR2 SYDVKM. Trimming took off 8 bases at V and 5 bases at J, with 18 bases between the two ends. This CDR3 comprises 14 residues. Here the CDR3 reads CASQQGGWGETQYF. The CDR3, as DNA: TGTGCCAGCCAGCAGGGAGGCTGGGGGGAGACCCAGTACTTC.

The CDR3 loop is CASSFLTDSYEQYF. As DNA, the CDR3 is TGTGCCAGCAGCTTTTTGACAGACTCCTACGAGCAGTACTTC. The chain employs TRBV11-3 and TRBJ2-7, with D perhaps TRBD1 (5 bases). CDR3 length: 14 residues. Germline assignment: CDR1 SGHNT and CDR2 YENEEA. Trimming cost V 3 bases and J 0 bases, with 9 bases left between them.

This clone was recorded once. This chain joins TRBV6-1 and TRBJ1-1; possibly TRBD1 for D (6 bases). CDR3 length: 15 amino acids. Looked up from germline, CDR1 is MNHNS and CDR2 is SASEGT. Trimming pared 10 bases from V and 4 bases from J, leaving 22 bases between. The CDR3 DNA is TGTGCCACCAGGACAGACGCCCCTTTGGCCACTGAAGCTTTCTTT. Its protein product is CATRTDAPLATEAFF.

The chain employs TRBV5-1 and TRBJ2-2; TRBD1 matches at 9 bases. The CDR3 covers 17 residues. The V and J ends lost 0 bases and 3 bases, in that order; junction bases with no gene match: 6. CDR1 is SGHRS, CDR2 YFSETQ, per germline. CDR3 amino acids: CASSLVPRTGDTGELFF. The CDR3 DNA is TGCGCCAGCAGCTTGGTTCCACGGACAGGGGACACCGGGGAGCTGTTTTTT.

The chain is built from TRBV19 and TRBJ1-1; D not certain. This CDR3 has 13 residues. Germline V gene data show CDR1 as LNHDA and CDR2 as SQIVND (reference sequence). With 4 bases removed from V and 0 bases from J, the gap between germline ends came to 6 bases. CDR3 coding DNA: TGTGCCAGTAGTACCACAATGAACACTGAAGCTTTCTTT. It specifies CASSTTMNTEAFF.

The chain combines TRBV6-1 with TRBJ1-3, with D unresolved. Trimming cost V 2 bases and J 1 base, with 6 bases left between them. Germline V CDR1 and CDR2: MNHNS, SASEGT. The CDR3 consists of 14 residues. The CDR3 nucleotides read TGTGCCAGCAGTGAACCAGGTTCTGGAAACACCATATATTTT. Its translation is CASSEPGSGNTIYF.

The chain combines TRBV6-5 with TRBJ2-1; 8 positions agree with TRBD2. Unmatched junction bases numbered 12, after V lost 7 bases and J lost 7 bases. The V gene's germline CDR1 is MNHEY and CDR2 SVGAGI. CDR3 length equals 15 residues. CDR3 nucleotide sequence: TGTGCCAGCATTAACTCGGGAGGGGACGCGAATGAGCAGTTCTTC. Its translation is CASINSGGDANEQFF.

The CDR3 loop reads CASSQDDIGTGVEKLFF. The CDR3 DNA is TGCGCCAGCAGCCAAGATGATATAGGGACAGGGGTTGAAAAACTGTTTTTT. The chain links TRBV4-3 to TRBJ1-4; 10 bases match TRBD1. The CDR3 extends over 17 amino acids. In germline, CDR1 is LGHNA, CDR2 YSLEER. V gave up 0 bases and J gave up 7 bases; unmatched junction bases: 8.

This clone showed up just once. CDR3 nucleotides: TGTGCCAGCGCGCAGGGGGGCCGATTCAATCAGCCCCAGCATTTT. It codes for CASAQGGRFNQPQHF. V and J are TRBV7-2 and TRBJ1-5; 7 bases map to TRBD1. This CDR3 is 15 amino acids long. The V gene's germline CDR1 is SGHTA and CDR2 FQGNSA. Trimming cost V 8 bases and J 3 bases; bases outside gene matches: 10.

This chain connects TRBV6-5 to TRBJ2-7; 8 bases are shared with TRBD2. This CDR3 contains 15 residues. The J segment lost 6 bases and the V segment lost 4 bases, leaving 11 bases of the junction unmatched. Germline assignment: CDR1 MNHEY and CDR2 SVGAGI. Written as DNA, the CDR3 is TGTGCCAGCAGTTCTTGGCCCGGGGGGGCCAGCGAGCAGTACTTC. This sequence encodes CASSSWPGGASEQYF.

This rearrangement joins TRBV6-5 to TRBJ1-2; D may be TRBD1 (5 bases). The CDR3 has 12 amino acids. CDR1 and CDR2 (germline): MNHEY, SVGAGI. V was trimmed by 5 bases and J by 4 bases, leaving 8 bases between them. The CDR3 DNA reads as TGTGCCAGCAGTCGGGACTTCTATGGCTACACCTTC. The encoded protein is CASSRDFYGYTF.

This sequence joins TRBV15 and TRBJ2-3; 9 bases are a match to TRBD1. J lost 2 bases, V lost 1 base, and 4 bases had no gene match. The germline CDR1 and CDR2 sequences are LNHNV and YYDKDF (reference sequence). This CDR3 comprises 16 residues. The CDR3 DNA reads TGTGCCACCAGCAGAGGGACAGGGGTCAACACAGATACGCAGTATTTT. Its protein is CATSRGTGVNTDTQYF. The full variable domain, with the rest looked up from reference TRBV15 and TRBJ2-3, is DAMVIQNPRYQVTQFGKPVTLSCSQTLNHNVMYWYQQKSSQAPKLLFHYYDKDFNNEADTPDNFQSRRPNTSFCFLDIRSPGLGDTAMYLCATSRGTGVNTDTQYFGPGTRLTVL.

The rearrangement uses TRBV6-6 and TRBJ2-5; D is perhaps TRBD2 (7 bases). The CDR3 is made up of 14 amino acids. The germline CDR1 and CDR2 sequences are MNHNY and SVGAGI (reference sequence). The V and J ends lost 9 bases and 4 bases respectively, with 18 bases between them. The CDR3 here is CASSTGGVTETQYF. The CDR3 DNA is TGTGCCAGTTCGACGGGGGGCGTTACAGAGACCCAGTACTTC.